Following are 17 T cell receptor beta chains from one sample sequenced in a study of CD8+CD57+ T cells in acquired aplastic anemia. CDR3 and TCR beta VDJ profiling relied on a genomic DNA template. Via MiXCR, TCRdb re-called the reads, giving one row per CDR3 protein. The data show 150,000 to 200,000 distinct CDR3 sequences, approximately 44% seen once. Source material: sorted CD4+, CD8+, or CD8+CD57+ T cells (not recorded which) from PBMCs. These receptors all come from a human donor in good health.

This clonotype was recorded at least ten times. The CDR3 coding sequence is TGTGCCAGCAGCCCCGAGGGTGGGGCAGACTACAATGAGCAGTTCTTC. Its protein product is CASSPEGGADYNEQFF. This chain joins TRBV6-1 and TRBJ2-1; D is possibly TRBD1 or TRBD2 (5 bases each). CDR1 and CDR2 from the germline V gene are MNHNS and SASEGT. This CDR3 spans 16 amino acids. Between the trimmed V and J ends, which lost 6 bases and 3 bases, there was a span of 18 bases.

The CDR3 nucleotides are TGTGCCAGCACCGGCGGCCTCTCGAACACTGAAGCTTTCTTT. This gives the protein CASTGGLSNTEAFF. The chain combines TRBV2 with TRBJ1-1; D uncertain. Trimming pared 7 bases from V and 1 base from J, leaving 13 bases between. Germline CDR1 and CDR2: SNHLY and FYNNEI. This CDR3 region has 14 residues.

This clonotype came up many times. The CDR3 bases are TGTGCCATCAGAGGAGCGAAAGGCCAGCCCCAGCATTTT. This sequence encodes CAIRGAKGQPQHF. The V call is TRBV10-3, the J call TRBJ1-5; D ambiguous. Germline V gives CDR1 ENHRY, CDR2 SYGVKD. The length of the CDR3 is 13 residues. The V end was cut by 6 bases, the J end by 7 bases, with 13 bases between.

The gene calls are TRBV19 and TRBJ1-3; D unclear. Trimming took 8 bases from V and 7 from J, leaving 6 bases between them. CDR3 length: 10 amino acids. CDR1 and CDR2 (germline): LNHDA, SQIVND (reference sequence). The CDR3 sequence is CASGLNTIYF. The CDR3 DNA reads as TGTGCCAGTGGTCTTAACACCATATATTTT.

The chain uses TRBV20-1 and TRBJ2-1, with no clear D. CDR1 and CDR2 (germline): DFQATT, SNEGSKA (reference sequence). The CDR3 length is 9 residues. Trimming cost V 7 bases and J 8 bases, with 6 bases left between them. DNA of the CDR3: TGCAGTGGATCTTATGAGCAGTTCTTC. Translating gives CSGSYEQFF.

This clonotype was seen ten or more times. This chain joins TRBV5-8 and TRBJ1-2; D unresolved. The ends were cut back, 7 bases at V and 4 bases at J, with 14 bases in the middle. The CDR3 sequence is 13 residues long. Germline-derived CDR1 and CDR2 are SGHTS and YDEGEE. This chain's CDR3 is CASSDTNGYGYTF. CDR3 coding DNA: TGTGCCAGCTCAGACACGAACGGCTATGGCTACACCTTC.

The chain recombines TRBV19 with TRBJ1-2; 8 bases are a match to TRBD1. Germline CDR1 reads LNHDA; CDR2 reads SQIVND (reference sequence). CDR3 length equals 16 residues. V trimming: 6 bases; J trimming: 6 bases; junction bases outside the gene matches: 15. The CDR3 sequence is CASRPRRAGGADGYTF. In nucleotides, the CDR3 is TGTGCCAGTAGGCCACGCAGGGCAGGGGGCGCGGATGGCTACACCTTC.

The table lists this clonotype with a few counts. A much larger clone is a single base away; this may be a read error. V is TRBV9 and J is TRBJ2-5; no reliable D call. The ends were cut back, 1 base at V and 1 base at J, with 14 bases in the middle. Per germline, CDR1 SGDLS and CDR2 YYNGEE. The CDR3 totals 16 residues. The CDR3 DNA reads TGTGCCAGCAGCGTAACGCCTGGCGGTGGCCAAGAGACCCAGTACTTC. This encodes CASSVTPGGGQETQYF. The variable domain in full, with the rest retrieved from reference TRBV9 and TRBJ2-5, is DSGVTQTPKHLITATGQRVTLRCSPRSGDLSVYWYQQSLDQGLQFLIQYYNGEERAKGNILERFSAQQFPDLHSELNLSSLELGDSALYFCASSVTPGGGQETQYFGPGTRLLVL.

CDR3 region: CASSSPTSGGVYEQYF. As DNA, the CDR3 is TGTGCCAGCAGCTCACCGACTAGCGGGGGTGTATACGAGCAGTACTTC. J is TRBJ2-7 and V is TRBV7-8, with 12 bases fitting TRBD2. The V gene end was trimmed by 4 bases and the J gene end by 4 bases; junction bases not matched to a gene: 8. The CDR3 is 16 amino acids. The germline V gene encodes CDR1 SGHVS and CDR2 FQNEAQ.

The chain uses TRBV20-1 and TRBJ2-7; D possibly uses TRBD1 or TRBD2 (5 bases each). The germline CDR1 and CDR2 sequences are DFQATT and SNEGSKA (reference sequence). V lost 6 bases, J lost 3 bases, and 15 bases lay in between. The CDR3 sequence is 13 residues long. The CDR3 nucleotides are TGCAGTGCAACTCGGGACGGAAACTACGAGCAGTACTTC. Translating gives CSATRDGNYEQYF.

Notes on this clonotype: At one end, the junction sequence differs from germline, possibly due to a read error. The chain carries TRBV11-2 and TRBJ2-2; D is possibly TRBD2 (5 bases). CDR3 length: 18 residues. The V gene's germline CDR1 is SGHAT and CDR2 FQNNGV. The CDR3 reads CASSCSDSPSSTHRGAVF. In DNA form, the CDR3 reads TGTGCCAGCAGCTGTTCAGATTCTCCTAGCAGTACACACCGGGGAGCTGTTTTT.

The sample holds many counts of this clonotype. This chain joins TRBV7-3 and TRBJ2-7; D may be TRBD1 (6 bases). Germline V lookup: CDR1 SGHTA, CDR2 FQGTGA. The CDR3 contains 15 residues. V lost 2 bases to trimming and J lost 3 bases, with 14 bases between them. CDR3 sequence: CASSLEQGPGYEQYF. CDR3 in DNA: TGTGCCAGCAGCTTAGAACAGGGACCAGGCTACGAGCAGTACTTC.

The chain recombines TRBV20-1 with TRBJ2-7; possibly TRBD1 or TRBD2 for D (5 bases each). The germline gives CDR1 DFQATT, CDR2 SNEGSKA (reference sequence). V was clipped by 3 bases and J by 3 bases, with 12 bases between them. The CDR3 spans 13 residues. The CDR3 nucleotides are TGCAGTGCTAGTGGGACCGAAGTCTACGAGCAGTACTTC. Residues: CSASGTEVYEQYF.

A few counts support this clonotype. CDR3 nucleotide sequence: TGCAGCGCAAGGCGTACAGGGGGCGGGACCGGGGAGCTGTTTTTT. This gives the protein CSARRTGGGTGELFF. The V call is TRBV29-1, the J call TRBJ2-2, with 9 bases lining up with TRBD1. The CDR3 extends over 15 amino acids. Looked up from germline, CDR1 is SQVTM and CDR2 is ANQGSEA. Germline trimming cut 7 bases from V and 5 bases from J; bases unmatched to any gene: 11.

This clonotype has a single count. The junction departs from the called germline gene at one end, perhaps through a read error. The chain couples TRBV7-2 to TRBJ2-5; 9 bases map to TRBD1. Per germline, CDR1 SGHTA and CDR2 FQGNSA. This CDR3 has 13 amino acids. CDR3 in DNA: TGTGCCGGCAGCCCCGGGACAGGGGAGACCCAGTACTTC. It yields the protein CAGSPGTGETQYF.

The chain employs TRBV9 and TRBJ1-6; D gene unclear. The CDR3 consists of 12 residues. Trimming removed 0 bases from V and 7 bases from J, with 2 bases in between. Germline values: CDR1 SGDLS, CDR2 YYNGEE. The CDR3, as DNA: TGTGCCAGCAGCGTAGCGAATTCACCCCTCCACTTT. Translation gives CASSVANSPLHF.

This clonotype appeared a few times. At one of its ends the junction is not consistent with the germline gene, which may arise from a read error. The chain links TRBV29-1 to TRBJ1-1; D is unclear. Germline V gene data show CDR1 as SQVTM and CDR2 as ANQGSEA. The CDR3 has 14 amino acids. The CDR3 coding sequence is TGCAGCGTTGACGATTCCATATGGAACACTGAAGCTTTCTTC. Translation gives CSVDDSIWNTEAFF.